Listed below are T cell receptor beta chains from one sample, sequenced in a study of blood T cell repertoires in COVID-19. Here immunoSEQ multiplex PCR was the method, and the copy in TCRdb shows in-frame clones only, minus some. The sample shows around 250,000 clones, more than 70% of them seen only once. Sequenced material: peripheral blood. The receptors were gathered from a man at least 80 years old with acute or convalescent COVID-19. Both conserved end residues are part of each CDR3. Each record gives: D gene, clone size, V gene, J gene, CDR3 DNA, CDR3 protein. A D gene is named only where the DNA matches it firmly. The size of a clone is reported for some rows only, either as once, few or many, or as a class for expanded clones.

d_call: -
clone_size: -
v_call: TRBV2
j_call: TRBJ2-7
cdr3_nt: TGTGCCAGCAGCACCCCCACGGGGGATCGCGAGCAGTACTTC
cdr3_aa: CASSTPTGDREQYF

d_call: -
clone_size: -
v_call: TRBV6-5
j_call: TRBJ1-1
cdr3_nt: TGTGCCAGCACCCGGGGGGGTGCGGCTACTGAAGCTTTCTTT
cdr3_aa: CASTRGGAATEAFF

d_call: -
clone_size: -
v_call: TRBV5-1
j_call: TRBJ1-3
cdr3_nt: TGCGCCAGCAGGTGGGACTACTCTGGAAACACCATATATTTT
cdr3_aa: CASRWDYSGNTIYF

d_call: -
clone_size: -
v_call: TRBV2
j_call: TRBJ2-3
cdr3_nt: TGTGCCAGCAGATTGAACCCGGGGGGCACAGATACGCAGTATTTT
cdr3_aa: CASRLNPGGTDTQYF

d_call: TRBD1
clone_size: -
v_call: TRBV28
j_call: TRBJ2-5
cdr3_nt: TGTGCCAGCATGAGGGGGCTAAACCAAGAGACCCAGTACTTC
cdr3_aa: CASMRGLNQETQYF

d_call: -
clone_size: -
v_call: TRBV28
j_call: TRBJ2-7
cdr3_nt: TGTGCCAGCAACCAAAGGGGGTTCGAGCAGTACTTC
cdr3_aa: CASNQRGFEQYF

d_call: TRBD1
clone_size: -
v_call: TRBV6-2/TRBV6-3
j_call: TRBJ2-7
cdr3_nt: TGTGCCAGCAGTTTTAGGGGGCGGATTTCCTACGAGCAGTACTTC
cdr3_aa: CASSFRGRISYEQYF

d_call: -
clone_size: -
v_call: TRBV5-8
j_call: TRBJ2-2
cdr3_nt: TGTGCCAGCAGCTTGGAGGGGCTCCTCACCGGGGAGCTGTTTTTT
cdr3_aa: CASSLEGLLTGELFF

d_call: -
clone_size: many
v_call: TRBV24-1
j_call: TRBJ1-2
cdr3_nt: TGTGCCACCAGTGCCGCCGCCGCAGGGAAGGACTATGGCTACACCTTC
cdr3_aa: CATSAAAAGKDYGYTF

d_call: -
clone_size: -
v_call: TRBV6-1
j_call: TRBJ1-4
cdr3_nt: TGTGCCAGCAGTGAACAAAGGACAGCGAATGAAAAACTGTTTTTT
cdr3_aa: CASSEQRTANEKLFF

d_call: -
clone_size: -
v_call: TRBV5-1
j_call: TRBJ1-1
cdr3_nt: TGCGCCAGCAGCTTGAACGGGGACACTGAAGCTTTCTTT
cdr3_aa: CASSLNGDTEAFF

d_call: TRBD2
clone_size: -
v_call: TRBV15
j_call: TRBJ2-7
cdr3_nt: TGTGCCACCAGCAGGAGCGGGAGGGGGGTACACGAGCAGTACTTC
cdr3_aa: CATSRSGRGVHEQYF

d_call: TRBD2
clone_size: once
v_call: TRBV5-1
j_call: TRBJ2-1
cdr3_nt: TGCGCCAGCAGCTGGGACTTAGCGGGAGGGTTCTACAATGAGCAGTTCTTC
cdr3_aa: CASSWDLAGGFYNEQFF

d_call: -
clone_size: -
v_call: TRBV28
j_call: TRBJ1-6
cdr3_nt: TGTGCCAGCAGTCTGACGACGGGGAATTCACCCCTCCACTTT
cdr3_aa: CASSLTTGNSPLHF

d_call: -
clone_size: -
v_call: TRBV6-5
j_call: TRBJ2-7
cdr3_nt: TGTGCCAGCAGTCAGGGACTCCCGACCTACGAGCAGTACTTC
cdr3_aa: CASSQGLPTYEQYF

d_call: TRBD1
clone_size: -
v_call: TRBV28
j_call: TRBJ1-4
cdr3_nt: TGTGCCAGCAGTAGGACAGGGGCTAATAATGAAAAACTGTTTTTT
cdr3_aa: CASSRTGANNEKLFF

d_call: -
clone_size: once
v_call: TRBV6-2/TRBV6-3
j_call: TRBJ1-5
cdr3_nt: TGTGCCAGCAGTCCCCTAACAGGGAACGCGGCTCAGCCCCAGCATTTT
cdr3_aa: CASSPLTGNAAQPQHF

d_call: -
clone_size: -
v_call: TRBV9
j_call: TRBJ2-5
cdr3_nt: TGTGCCAGCAGCGTAGCGGGCAGGGGACAAGAGACCCAGTACTTC
cdr3_aa: CASSVAGRGQETQYF

d_call: TRBD2
clone_size: few
v_call: TRBV3-1/TRBV3-2
j_call: TRBJ2-1
cdr3_nt: TGTGCCGAGCCCGGAGCGGGGGGGTACAATGAGCAGTTCTTC
cdr3_aa: CAEPGAGGYNEQFF

d_call: TRBD1
clone_size: -
v_call: TRBV24-1
j_call: TRBJ2-7
cdr3_nt: TGTGCCACCAGTGATCCCGGGACAGGGATATACGAGCAGTACTTC
cdr3_aa: CATSDPGTGIYEQYF

d_call: -
clone_size: few
v_call: TRBV3-1/TRBV3-2
j_call: TRBJ2-5
cdr3_nt: TGTGCCAGCAGCCAGGGCAGGGCAGAGACCCAGTACTTC
cdr3_aa: CASSQGRAETQYF